Each of the 18 T cell receptor beta chains below was sequenced from the same sample in a study of siplizumab effects on memory and regulatory T cells. Repertoires were generated with immunoSEQ multiplex PCR, while TCRdb's copy carries only in-frame clones and drops some. Counted here are some 96,000 clones, about 94% occurring once; the ten biggest clones make up roughly 1.3%. The specimen sequenced was non-Treg CD4+ T cells sorted from blood. These receptor sequences come from a human donor in good health.

The J gene is TRBJ1-1, the V gene TRBV5-1, with a possible D match to TRBD1 (5 bases). The germline V gene has CDR1 SGHRS and CDR2 YFSETQ. The CDR3 is made up of 14 amino acids. V lost 6 bases, J lost 4 bases, and 16 bases lay in between. The CDR3 DNA sequence: TGCGCCAGCATGTTCGGGGCAGTGGTCACTGAAGCTTTCTTT. Amino acid sequence: CASMFGAVVTEAFF.

The chain links TRBV6-6 to TRBJ2-3; D may be TRBD2 (5 bases). Germline values: CDR1 MNHNY, CDR2 SVGAGI (reference sequence). V lost 5 bases and J 4 bases, leaving 13 bases between the germline ends. This CDR3 has 14 residues. This CDR3 is CASSPRSGADTQYF. The CDR3 DNA is TGTGCCAGCAGTCCACGGTCCGGGGCAGATACGCAGTATTTT.

This rearrangement joins TRBV9 to TRBJ1-1; D is perhaps TRBD1 (6 bases). V lost 4 bases, J lost 5 bases, and 24 bases lay in between. CDR3 length equals 17 residues. The V gene's germline CDR1 is SGDLS and CDR2 YYNGEE. CDR3 nucleotides: TGTGCCAGCAGCCCACGCGAATTGGACAGCCTGAGGACTGAAGCTTTCTTT. Encoded protein: CASSPRELDSLRTEAFF.

The genes are TRBV28 and TRBJ1-4; D not certain. From germline, CDR1 is MDHEN and CDR2 SYDVKM. The CDR3 has 12 amino acids. V was pared by 7 bases and J by 4 bases, with 7 bases between. CDR3 amino acids: CASTAGNEKLFF. CDR3 in DNA: TGTGCCAGCACAGCGGGTAATGAAAAACTGTTTTTT.

V gene TRBV19 combines with J gene TRBJ2-7; D is undetermined. V was cut by 4 bases and J by 0 bases, with 7 bases left in between. CDR3 length: 13 residues. Germline loops: CDR1 LNHDA, CDR2 SQIVND (reference sequence). The CDR3 DNA is TGTGCCAGTAGTAAGGGCATCTCCTACGAGCAGTACTTC. Amino acid sequence: CASSKGISYEQYF.

V is TRBV27 and J is TRBJ1-6; a possible D gene is TRBD1 (6 bases). CDR1 and CDR2 (germline): MNHEY, SMNVEV (reference sequence). The CDR3 consists of 14 residues. V shed 5 bases and J shed 9 bases, with 14 bases lying between them. CDR3 loop: CASSPNLGGSPLHF. CDR3 DNA sequence: TGTGCCAGCAGTCCGAACTTAGGGGGTTCACCCCTCCACTTT.

The rearrangement links TRBV5-1 to TRBJ2-5; 10 bases agree with TRBD1. CDR3 length equals 13 residues. CDR1 and CDR2 (germline): SGHRS, YFSETQ. J lost 5 bases, V lost 3 bases, and 1 base had no gene match. CDR3 sequence (DNA): TGCGCCAGCAGCTCGGGACAGGGGGAGACCCAGTACTTC. Amino acid sequence: CASSSGQGETQYF. The full variable domain, completed using reference TRBV5-1 and TRBJ2-5, is KAGVTQTPRYLIKTRGQQVTLSCSPISGHRSVSWYQQTPGQGLQFLFEYFSETQRNKGNFPGRFSGRQFSNSRSEMNVSTLELGDSALYLCASSSGQGETQYFGPGTRLLVL.

The chain employs TRBV7-3 and TRBJ2-3, with 10 nucleotides matching TRBD1. Losses at the gene ends were 3 bases for V and 5 bases for J; bases not matched to a gene: 2. Looked up from germline, CDR1 is SGHTA and CDR2 is FQGTGA. This CDR3 contains 14 residues. The CDR3 sequence is CASSLGQGKDTQYF. CDR3 DNA: TGTGCCAGCAGCTTGGGACAGGGGAAAGATACGCAGTATTTT.

V and J are TRBV20-1 and TRBJ2-1; no firm D call. The CDR3 has 10 amino acids. Germline CDR1 DFQATT, CDR2 SNEGSKA (reference sequence). The V gene lost 4 bases and the J gene lost 10 bases, with 8 bases spanning the gap. CDR3 DNA: TGCAGTGCTATGCACGGGGAGCAGTTCTTC. The encoded protein is CSAMHGEQFF.

This clone showed up just once. The V call is TRBV5-6, the J call TRBJ2-7; 8 nucleotides agree with TRBD1. CDR3 size: 16 residues. Germline CDR1 and CDR2: SGHDT and YYEEEE. Losses at the gene ends were 4 bases for V and 6 bases for J; bases not matched to a gene: 15. The CDR3 DNA follows: TGTGCCAGCAGCCCCAGGGGGCTGGGCTGGATCTCCGAGCAGTACTTC. This translates into CASSPRGLGWISEQYF.

The chain links TRBV2 to TRBJ2-7; D not certain. The CDR3 has 13 residues. Germline V gene lookup returns CDR1 SNHLY and CDR2 FYNNEI. V lost 5 bases and J 3 bases, leaving 11 bases between the germline ends. CDR3 sequence (DNA): TGTGCCAGCAGTTCACGCAGTAACTACGAGCAGTACTTC. It yields the protein CASSSRSNYEQYF.

The chain carries TRBV19 and TRBJ2-2; tentative D call: TRBD1 (5 bases). V was clipped by 5 bases and J by 8 bases, with 9 bases between them. This CDR3 comprises 12 residues. CDR1 and CDR2 from the germline V gene are LNHDA and SQIVND (reference sequence). Written as DNA, the CDR3 is TGTGCCAGTAGTCCCAGGGATGGGGAGCTGTTTTTT. Its protein product is CASSPRDGELFF.

The chain recombines TRBV5-1 with TRBJ2-3; a weak D match, TRBD2 (7 bases). Per germline, CDR1 SGHRS and CDR2 YFSETQ. Deletions cut 0 bases from V and 3 bases from J, with 14 bases between. CDR3 length: 16 residues. DNA for the CDR3: TGCGCCAGCAGCTTGGATCCTAGGGGGGGGACAGATACGCAGTATTTT. Translating it yields CASSLDPRGGTDTQYF.

The DNA of the CDR3 is TGTGCCAGCAGCCCGGGGACAGGTCGTCCCCCCAATGGCTACACCTTC. This encodes CASSPGTGRPPNGYTF. The rearrangement joins TRBV5-4 to TRBJ1-2, with TRBD1 matching 8 bases. Germline CDR1 reads SGHNT; CDR2 reads YYREEE (reference sequence). Germline trimming cut 4 bases from V and 6 bases from J; bases unmatched to any gene: 14. CDR3 length equals 16 residues.

The CDR3 loop reads CASSPLRRQGRETQYF. The CDR3 DNA is TGTGCCAGCAGCCCCCTCCGCCGACAGGGTAGAGAGACCCAGTACTTC. This chain links TRBV5-5 with TRBJ2-5; 7 nucleotides match TRBD1. Germline V gene sequence: CDR1 SGHKS, CDR2 YYEKEE (reference sequence). The CDR3 is made up of 16 amino acids. Germline trimming cut 4 bases from V and 4 bases from J; bases unmatched to any gene: 13.

V is TRBV6-5 and J is TRBJ1-5; 8 bases line up with TRBD1. Germline V CDR1 and CDR2: MNHEY, SVGAGI. CDR3 length equals 15 residues. V was pared by 5 bases and J by 3 bases, with 6 bases of the junction left unmatched. The CDR3 sequence is CASSAGQGYNQPQHF. In nucleotides, the CDR3 is TGTGCCAGCAGTGCAGGACAGGGCTACAATCAGCCCCAGCATTTT.

This clone has just one count. The chain combines TRBV7-9 with TRBJ2-2; unclear D gene. V was shortened by 4 bases and J by 2 bases, with 5 bases between the two germline ends. This CDR3 comprises 13 residues. Germline CDR1 and CDR2: SEHNR and FQNEAQ (reference sequence). The CDR3 loop reads CASSYENTGELFF. Here the CDR3 DNA reads TGTGCCAGCAGCTACGAAAACACCGGGGAGCTGTTTTTT.

This rearrangement joins TRBV28 to TRBJ2-3, with 7 bases lining up with TRBD2. In germline, CDR1 is MDHEN, CDR2 SYDVKM. The CDR3 is 15 amino acids. The trim removed 3 bases at V and 4 bases at J, leaving 7 bases unmatched. The CDR3 nucleotides are TGTGCCAGCAGTTTGTGGGAGGGCCGTGCAGATACGCAGTATTTT. Translation: CASSLWEGRADTQYF. Drawing the rest from reference TRBV28 and TRBJ2-3, the complete variable domain is DVKVTQSSRYLVKRTGEKVFLECVQDMDHENMFWYRQDPGLGLRLIYFSYDVKMKEKGDIPEGYSVSREKKERFSLILESASTNQTSMYLCASSLWEGRADTQYFGPGTRLTVL.